The clone carrying this T cell receptor beta chain was counted ten times or more. This sample is drawn from a study of early T cells in non-severe SARS-CoV-2 infection. TCRdb reanalysed the 5' RACE reads using MiXCR and keeps one entry per CDR3 protein. The table has 25,000 to 30,000 distinct CDR3 sequences, 5.4% seen once. CDR1 is KGHDR, CDR2 SFDVKD, per germline. CDR3 length: 11 amino acids. Trimming removed 9 bases from V and 5 bases from J, with 10 bases in between. The sequenced material came from whole blood. This sequence originates from an adult who was a healthcare worker with PCR-confirmed SARS-CoV-2 infection or an uninfected control (not recorded which). The genes are TRBV24-1 and TRBJ2-7; D is uncertain. The CDR3 is CATEQENEQYF. Here the CDR3 DNA reads TGTGCCACCGAGCAGGAAAACGAGCAGTACTTC.